A single sample gave rise to the 20 T cell receptor beta chains below, sequenced in a study of blood T cell repertoires in COVID-19. Using immunoSEQ multiplex PCR, the repertoire was profiled, and TCRdb retains in-frame clones only, with some absent. This sample has about 98,000 clones, with about 80% found just once. Sequencing input: peripheral blood. These TCRs come from a man aged 60 to 69 with acute or convalescent COVID-19.

This chain joins TRBV10-3 and TRBJ1-5; 7 positions match TRBD1. With V trimmed by 0 bases and J by 5 bases, 7 bases remained unmatched. This CDR3 has 16 amino acids. Per the germline V gene, CDR1 is ENHRY and CDR2 is SYGVKD. Written as DNA, the CDR3 is TGTGCCATCAGTGAGTCGACAGGGAGAAGTCATCAGCCCCAGCATTTT. It specifies CAISESTGRSHQPQHF.

This sequence joins TRBV12-5 and TRBJ1-1, with 8 bases matching TRBD1. This CDR3 spans 15 amino acids. The V gene's germline CDR1 is LGHNT and CDR2 FRNRAP. V was pared by 6 bases and J by 4 bases, with 10 bases of the junction left unmatched. The CDR3 coding sequence is TGTGCTAGTGGACTGCCCACAGGGGGGAGCACTGAAGCTTTCTTT. It specifies CASGLPTGGSTEAFF.

This clone was detected only once. The chain uses TRBV18 and TRBJ2-1; no firm D call. V lost 3 bases and J 4 bases, leaving 10 bases between the germline ends. The CDR3 covers 14 residues. The V gene's germline CDR1 is KGHSH and CDR2 LQKENI. Here the CDR3 reads CASSPVSLYNEQFF. CDR3 coding DNA: TGTGCCAGCTCACCTGTCAGTCTGTACAATGAGCAGTTCTTC.

The chain links TRBV6-2 or TRBV6-3 to TRBJ2-7, with a weak D call TRBD1 (6 bases). Germline CDR1 is MNHEY and CDR2 is SVGEGT. The V end lost 5 bases, the J end lost 4 bases, and 9 bases lay between the germline ends. CDR3 length: 12 residues. CDR3 in DNA: TGTGCCAGCAGTCTCAGGGGTTACGAGCAGTACGTC. Amino acids: CASSLRGYEQYV.

The gene calls are TRBV10-3 and TRBJ2-7, with TRBD1 as a possible D gene (5 bases). Germline CDR1 reads ENHRY; CDR2 reads SYGVKD. The CDR3 totals 15 residues. The ends were cut back, 4 bases at V and 1 base at J, with 14 bases in the middle. The CDR3 nucleotides read TGTGCCATCAGTGCTGGACAAGGGGATTCCTACGAGCAGTACGTC. The encoded protein is CAISAGQGDSYEQYV.

Regarding this clone: This CDR3 is also generated by other DNA sequences in the sample. V usage is TRBV12-5 and J usage is TRBJ1-2, with a possible D match to TRBD1 (5 bases). Per the germline V gene, CDR1 is LGHNT and CDR2 is FRNRAP. V was clipped by 0 bases and J by 5 bases, with 7 bases between them. The CDR3 is made up of 13 amino acids. CDR3 DNA sequence: TGTGCTAGTGGTTTGGTTGGGGGGTATGGCTACACCTTC. Translated, it gives CASGLVGGYGYTF.

The chain couples TRBV30 to TRBJ1-1; D is uncertain. Trimming took off 3 bases at V and 8 bases at J, with 13 bases between the two ends. The germline CDR1 and CDR2 sequences are GTSNPN and SVGIG (reference sequence). This CDR3 has 12 residues. CDR3 sequence reads: CAWSKEVREAFF. CDR3 coding DNA: TGTGCCTGGAGCAAAGAAGTCAGGGAAGCTTTCTTT.

The chain uses TRBV30 and TRBJ1-3; D perhaps matches TRBD1 (5 bases). There are 13 residues in the CDR3. Germline lookup yields CDR1 GTSNPN and CDR2 SVGIG (reference sequence). V was shortened by 3 bases and J by 2 bases, with 8 bases between the two germline ends. The CDR3 here is CAWREGPGNTIYF. DNA for the CDR3: TGTGCCTGGAGGGAGGGACCTGGAAACACCATATATTTT.

The chain couples TRBV19 to TRBJ1-5, with D tentatively TRBD1 (6 bases). The germline V gene encodes CDR1 LNHDA and CDR2 SQIVND (reference sequence). V dropped 5 bases and J dropped 0 bases, with 8 bases sitting between them. The length of the CDR3 is 14 residues. CDR3 sequence (DNA): TGTGCCAGTAGTGGACAGCTTAGCAATCAGCCCCAGCATTTT. It is translated as CASSGQLSNQPQHF.

The genes are TRBV6-5 and TRBJ2-1; 8 bases agree with TRBD2. The CDR3 loop spans 14 amino acids. V lost 5 bases and J lost 6; bases outside the gene matches: 6. Germline V gives CDR1 MNHEY, CDR2 SVGAGI. The CDR3 region has the DNA TGTGCCAGCAGTCCGGGACTAGTTTTCAATGAGCAGTTCTTC. It codes for CASSPGLVFNEQFF.

This chain uses TRBV3-1 (or the pseudogene TRBV3-2) with TRBJ2-7; D is perhaps TRBD1 (6 bases). Trimming removed 2 bases from V and 1 base from J, with 12 bases in between. This CDR3 has 15 residues. Germline V lookup: CDR1 LGHDT, CDR2 YNNKEL (reference sequence). CDR3 residues: CASSQPQGKSYEQYF. The CDR3 DNA is TGTGCCAGCAGCCAACCCCAGGGGAAATCCTACGAGCAGTACTTC.

The genes are TRBV30 and TRBJ1-1, with TRBD1 identical over 7 bases. Germline values: CDR1 GTSNPN, CDR2 SVGIG (reference sequence). The CDR3 runs 15 residues. J gave up 1 base and V 2 bases, and 7 bases lay outside the gene matches. The CDR3 reads CAWSHRGPTNTEAFF. The DNA of the CDR3 is TGTGCCTGGAGTCACAGGGGCCCTACGAACACTGAAGCTTTCTTT.

The J gene is TRBJ2-7, the V gene TRBV11-3; 7 bases are shared with TRBD1. Germline CDR1 reads SGHNT; CDR2 reads YENEEA. This CDR3 has 16 residues. V dropped 5 bases and J dropped 2; count of bases not matched to a gene: 12. CDR3 loop: CASSNGWTGDTYEQYV. The CDR3 coding sequence is TGTGCCAGCAGCAATGGTTGGACAGGAGACACCTACGAGCAGTACGTC.

The chain has TRBV24-1 and TRBJ2-6, with a possible D match to TRBD1 (6 bases). Germline CDR1 and CDR2: KGHDR and SFDVKD. The CDR3 length is 20 residues. The germline V and J ends were trimmed by 7 bases and 0 bases, with 24 bases remaining between them. CDR3 coding DNA: TGTGCCACCAGCGGCAACAGGGCAACCCAGCCTTACTCTGGGGCCAACGTCCTGACTTTC. It yields the protein CATSGNRATQPYSGANVLTF.

This chain links TRBV9 with TRBJ2-5; 12 nucleotides align to TRBD2. Germline CDR1 and CDR2: SGDLS and YYNGEE. The J segment lost 5 bases and the V segment lost 3 bases, leaving 8 bases of the junction unmatched. The CDR3 loop spans 16 amino acids. The CDR3 DNA sequence: TGTGCCAGCAGCGACCCTAGCGGGGGGGCATGGGAGACCCAGTACTTC. It specifies CASSDPSGGAWETQYF. The full variable domain, its missing parts supplied by reference TRBV9 and TRBJ2-5, is DSGVTQTPKHLITATGQRVTLRCSPRSGDLSVYWYQQSLDQGLQFLIQYYNGEERAKGNILERFSAQQFPDLHSELNLSSLELGDSALYFCASSDPSGGAWETQYFGPGTRLLVL.

CDR3 amino acids: CAWSTGVKGNQPQHF. For the CDR3, the DNA is TGTGCCTGGAGTACAGGGGTCAAGGGCAATCAGCCCCAGCATTTT. The genes are TRBV30 and TRBJ1-5; 7 nucleotides agree with TRBD1. J was trimmed by 2 bases and V by 2 bases; bases with no gene match: 6. Germline-derived CDR1 and CDR2 are GTSNPN and SVGIG (reference sequence). The CDR3 loop spans 15 amino acids.

This CDR3 is CASRGGQSYEQYF. The CDR3 nucleotides read TGTGCCAGCAGGGGGGGACAGTCTTACGAGCAGTACTTC. This chain uses TRBV6-5 with TRBJ2-7, with a tentative D call TRBD1 (7 bases). Between the trimmed V and J ends, which lost 6 bases and 4 bases, there was a span of 13 bases. The CDR3 is 13 residues long. The germline V gene encodes CDR1 MNHEY and CDR2 SVGAGI.

The chain uses TRBV4-3 and TRBJ2-1; TRBD1 might be the D (5 bases). The CDR3 has 14 residues. The V end was cut by 4 bases, the J end by 3 bases, with 10 bases between. Germline assignment: CDR1 LGHNA and CDR2 YSLEER. The CDR3 protein is CASSPADSYNEQFF. The CDR3 coding sequence is TGCGCCAGCAGCCCTGCTGACAGCTACAATGAGCAGTTCTTC.

This clone was detected only a few times. The J gene is TRBJ2-3, the V gene TRBV11-3, with TRBD1 as a possible D gene (6 bases). CDR3 length: 15 residues. The germline V and J ends were trimmed by 4 bases and 5 bases, with 16 bases remaining between them. Germline CDR1 SGHNT, CDR2 YENEEA. The CDR3 coding sequence is TGTGCCAGCAGCTCGCCAGGGGCGGCGGGAGATACGCAGTATTTT. This codes for CASSSPGAAGDTQYF.

The chain combines TRBV15 with TRBJ2-2; D is unclear. The CDR3 loop spans 13 amino acids. The V end was cut by 0 bases, the J end by 9 bases, with 8 bases between. Germline assignment: CDR1 LNHNV and CDR2 YYDKDF (reference sequence). The CDR3 sequence is CATSRDLGRELFF. The DNA for the CDR3 is TGTGCCACCAGCAGAGATCTAGGAAGGGAGCTGTTTTTT.